This note documents a single T cell receptor (beta chain) sequence. Its antigen is not identified. This record belongs to a study of identical twins' blood T cells. Study-wide findings and caveats: V gene usage reportedly matched far better within twin pairs than unrelated donors. Shared CDR3 clonotype counts between two donors mainly tracked the product of their cloneset sizes, twins included.

Each TCR cDNA library carried sample-specific barcodes on both ends. TCRdb recomputed calls from the 5' RACE reads with MiXCR, one row per CDR3 protein. This repertoire shows a few hundred thousand distinct CDR3 sequences, about 28% found once; its top ten account for roughly 6.1%. The sequence came from a woman aged 18-55 years in good health. Sequences were obtained from PBMCs.

The CDR3 protein is CASSVTGSGEYYGYTF. In DNA form, the CDR3 reads TGTGCCAGCAGCGTTACAGGGTCGGGAGAGTACTATGGCTACACCTTC. The chain is built from TRBV7-9 and TRBJ1-2; D is perhaps TRBD1 (6 bases). This CDR3 is built from 16 residues. V gave up 5 bases and J gave up 3 bases, with 19 bases separating them. Germline assignment: CDR1 SEHNR and CDR2 FQNEAQ (reference sequence).